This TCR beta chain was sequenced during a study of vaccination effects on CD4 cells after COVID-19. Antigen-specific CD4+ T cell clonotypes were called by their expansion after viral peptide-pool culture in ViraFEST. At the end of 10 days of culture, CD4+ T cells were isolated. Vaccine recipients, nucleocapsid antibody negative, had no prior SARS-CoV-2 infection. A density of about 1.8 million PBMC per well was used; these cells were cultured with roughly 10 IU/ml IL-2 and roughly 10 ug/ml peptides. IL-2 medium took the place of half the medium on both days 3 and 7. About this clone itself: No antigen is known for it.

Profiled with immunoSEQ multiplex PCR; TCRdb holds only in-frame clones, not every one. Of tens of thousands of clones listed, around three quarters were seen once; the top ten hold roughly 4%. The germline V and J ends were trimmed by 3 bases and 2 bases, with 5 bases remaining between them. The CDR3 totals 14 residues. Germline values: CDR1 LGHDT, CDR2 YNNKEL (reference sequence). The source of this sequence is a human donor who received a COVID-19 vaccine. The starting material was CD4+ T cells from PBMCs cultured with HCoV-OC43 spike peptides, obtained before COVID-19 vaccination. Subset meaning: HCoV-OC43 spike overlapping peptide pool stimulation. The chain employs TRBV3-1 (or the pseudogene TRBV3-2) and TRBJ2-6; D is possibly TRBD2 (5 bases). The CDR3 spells CASSQRAGANVLTF. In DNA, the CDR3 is TGTGCCAGCAGCCAGAGGGCTGGGGCCAACGTCCTGACTTTC.